A selection of T cell receptor beta chains follows, all from one sample in a study of blood T cell repertoires in COVID-19. TCRdb's table, derived via immunoSEQ multiplex PCR, lists solely in-frame clones and lacks some. The data show a few hundred thousand clones, with roughly 90% seen just once and approximately 17% held by the top ten. The source material was PBMCs or T cells enriched from blood (not recorded which). The receptors here all came from a woman in her twenties or thirties who had recovered from COVID-19. Both conserved end residues are part of each CDR3. The D gene is left open where the match is weak. Size is stated for part of the rows, as once, few or many counts, or as a class when the clone is expanded.

D	V	J	size	CDR3	DNA
TRBD2	TRBV20-1	TRBJ2-5	.	CSASGGGQETQYF	TGCAGTGCTAGTGGCGGGGGGCAAGAGACCCAGTACTTC
.	TRBV19	TRBJ2-5	.	CASSRTDILETQYF	TGTGCCAGTAGTCGTACAGACATCCTAGAGACCCAGTACTTC
TRBD2	TRBV19	TRBJ2-1	.	CASTKFMGLAGDEQFF	TGTGCCAGTACCAAGTTTATGGGACTAGCGGGAGATGAGCAGTTCTTC
TRBD1	TRBV13	TRBJ2-7	.	CASRTTGVNEQYF	TGTGCCAGCAGAACTACAGGGGTCAACGAGCAGTACTTC
.	TRBV28	TRBJ2-3	.	CASSESGTSTDTQYF	TGTGCCAGCAGCGAGTCCGGGACATCGACAGATACGCAGTATTTT
.	TRBV7-3	TRBJ1-6	.	CASSLQANSPLHF	TGTGCCAGCAGCTTACAAGCAAATTCACCCCTCCACTTT
.	TRBV5-1	TRBJ2-7	.	CASSPVRGNYEQYF	TGCGCCAGCAGCCCGGTCCGGGGAAATTACGAGCAGTACTTC
.	TRBV5-4	TRBJ1-4	.	CASTQDRDNEKLFF	TGTGCCAGCACCCAAGACAGAGACAATGAAAAACTGTTTTTT
TRBD1	TRBV30	TRBJ1-5	.	CAWSQGQGPNQPQHF	TGTGCCTGGAGTCAAGGACAGGGCCCCAATCAGCCCCAGCATTTT
TRBD2	TRBV7-2	TRBJ2-7	.	CASSEGLGPSYEQYF	TGTGCCAGCAGCGAGGGACTAGGGCCCTCCTACGAGCAGTACTTC
TRBD1	TRBV6-1	TRBJ1-3	.	CASSEQGAGNTIYF	TGTGCCAGCAGTGAACAGGGGGCTGGAAACACCATATATTTT
TRBD1	TRBV9	TRBJ2-3	.	CASSGGGGTDTQYF	TGTGCCAGCAGCGGAGGGGGCGGCACAGATACGCAGTATTTT
TRBD1	TRBV6-4	TRBJ1-5	.	CASSDSKWDSSNQPQHF	TGTGCCAGCAGTGACTCGAAATGGGACAGCAGCAATCAGCCCCAGCATTTT
TRBD1	TRBV5-4	TRBJ2-7	.	CASSLQGGDYEQYF	TGTGCCAGCAGCTTACAGGGGGGAGACTACGAGCAGTACTTC
TRBD1	TRBV24-1	TRBJ2-1	.	CATSDTGQGDYNEQFF	TGTGCCACCAGTGATACGGGACAGGGGGACTACAATGAGCAGTTCTTC
TRBD1	TRBV18	TRBJ2-5	.	CASSGVTGMETQYF	TGTGCCAGCTCCGGGGTGACAGGGATGGAGACCCAGTACTTC
.	TRBV11-2	TRBJ2-3	.	CASSLRLMAGWGDTQYF	TGTGCCAGCAGCTTACGATTGATGGCGGGGTGGGGGGATACGCAGTATTTT
TRBD1	TRBV5-1	TRBJ2-5	.	CASSPTGYQETQYF	TGCGCCAGCAGCCCGACAGGGTACCAAGAGACCCAGTACTTC
.	TRBV14	TRBJ2-7	.	CASSQGREGYEQYF	TGTGCCAGCAGCCAAGGCCGGGAAGGCTACGAGCAGTACTTC
.	TRBV4-3	TRBJ1-2	.	CASSQDTYRMIGGYTF	TGCGCCAGCAGCCAAGATACGTACAGGATGATTGGCGGCTACACCTTC
.	TRBV7-2	TRBJ2-1	.	CASSLAGRAAGIYNEQFF	TGTGCCAGCAGCTTAGCAGGGCGGGCGGCGGGGATCTACAATGAGCAGTTCTTC
TRBD1	TRBV5-1	TRBJ1-2	few	CASNQQGAGDGYTF	TGCGCCAGCAACCAACAGGGGGCGGGGGATGGCTACACCTTC
TRBD1	TRBV7-9	TRBJ2-7	.	CASSAGQEIGQYF	TGTGCCAGCAGTGCAGGACAGGAGATTGGGCAGTACTTC
.	TRBV5-8	TRBJ2-7	.	CASSHRAREQYF	TGTGCCAGCAGCCACAGGGCGAGGGAGCAGTACTTC
.	TRBV7-9	TRBJ2-7	few	CASSYNYEQYF	TGTGCCAGCAGCTACAACTACGAGCAGTACTTC
TRBD1	TRBV2	TRBJ2-3	.	CANRQGRLTDTQYF	TGTGCCAATAGACAGGGACGGCTCACAGATACGCAGTATTTT
TRBD1	TRBV27	TRBJ1-2	.	CASSHRGLAEPLAGYTF	TGTGCCAGCAGTCACAGGGGGCTAGCGGAACCTCTTGCTGGCTACACCTTC
.	TRBV12-3/TRBV12-4	TRBJ1-2	.	CASTLETYYGYTF	TGTGCCAGCACCCTGGAGACCTACTATGGCTACACCTTC
TRBD2	TRBV19	TRBJ2-5	.	CASSMKASGYPVQETQYF	TGTGCCAGTAGTATGAAGGCTAGCGGTTACCCCGTCCAAGAGACCCAGTACTTC
.	TRBV7-9	TRBJ1-1	.	CASSLESGAGTEAFF	TGTGCCAGCAGCTTAGAGTCAGGGGCAGGCACTGAAGCTTTCTTT
TRBD1	TRBV11-2	TRBJ2-1	.	CASSLVGQGGNEQFF	TGTGCCAGCAGCTTAGTCGGACAGGGGGGTAATGAGCAGTTCTTC
.	TRBV10-3	TRBJ2-5	.	CAIGAGDRTQYF	TGTGCCATCGGAGCCGGGGATAGAACCCAGTACTTC
TRBD1	TRBV19	TRBJ1-1	.	CASSNLQGLRGTEAFF	TGTGCCAGTAGTAACCTACAGGGGTTGCGCGGCACTGAAGCTTTCTTT
TRBD1	TRBV29-1	TRBJ1-1	.	CSGGQGLNTEAFF	TGCAGCGGTGGACAGGGCTTGAACACTGAAGCTTTCTTT
TRBD1	TRBV4-1	TRBJ2-3	.	CASSQTGTGRADTQYF	TGCGCCAGCAGCCAGACCGGGACAGGGAGGGCAGATACGCAGTATTTT
TRBD2	TRBV5-4	TRBJ2-5	.	CASSLVDAGGRETQYF	TGTGCCAGCAGCTTGGTTGATGCGGGGGGTCGGGAGACCCAGTACTTC
TRBD1	TRBV28	TRBJ1-5	.	CASSFGQGADSNQPQHF	TGTGCCAGCAGTTTTGGACAGGGTGCCGATAGCAATCAGCCCCAGCATTTT
TRBD1	TRBV24-1	TRBJ2-3	.	CATSQGQGYTDTQYF	TGTGCCACCAGTCAGGGACAGGGATACACAGATACGCAGTATTTT
TRBD1	TRBV28	TRBJ2-7	.	CASIGTVTYEQYF	TGTGCCAGCATTGGGACAGTGACCTACGAGCAGTACTTC
.	TRBV3-1/TRBV3-2	TRBJ1-2	.	CASSRPGEANYGYTF	TGTGCCAGCAGCCGGCCCGGGGAGGCTAACTATGGCTACACCTTC
.	TRBV7-9	TRBJ1-3	.	CASSPLTGSGNTIYF	TGTGCCAGCAGCCCCCTCACAGGGTCTGGAAACACCATATATTTT
TRBD1	TRBV19	TRBJ1-5	.	CASSILFGTGGQPQHF	TGTGCCAGTAGTATCCTATTTGGGACAGGTGGTCAGCCCCAGCATTTT
TRBD2	TRBV7-3	TRBJ2-1	.	CASSFLAGGPNEQFF	TGTGCCAGCAGCTTCCTAGCGGGGGGGCCCAATGAGCAGTTCTTC
TRBD1	TRBV6-5	TRBJ1-2	.	CATGQAYGYTF	TGTGCCACCGGACAGGCGTATGGCTACACCTTC
TRBD1	TRBV24-1	TRBJ2-1	.	CATSETGTADNEQFF	TGTGCCACCAGTGAAACCGGGACAGCTGACAATGAGCAGTTCTTC
TRBD1	TRBV29-1	TRBJ1-1	few	CSVVKGADTEAFF	TGCAGCGTTGTTAAGGGGGCGGATACTGAAGCTTTCTTT
TRBD1	TRBV13	TRBJ1-2	.	CASSLKGAPGYTF	TGTGCCAGCAGCTTAAAGGGGGCCCCTGGCTACACCTTC
.	TRBV28	TRBJ2-7	.	CASSFGGGSEQYF	TGTGCCAGCAGTTTCGGGGGTGGGTCCGAGCAGTACTTC
.	TRBV30	TRBJ2-5	.	CAWGAGWATQYF	TGTGCCTGGGGGGCAGGGTGGGCGACCCAGTACTTC
TRBD2	TRBV4-3	TRBJ2-5	.	CASSPSGGPQETQYF	TGCGCCAGCAGTCCTAGCGGGGGTCCACAAGAGACCCAGTACTTC